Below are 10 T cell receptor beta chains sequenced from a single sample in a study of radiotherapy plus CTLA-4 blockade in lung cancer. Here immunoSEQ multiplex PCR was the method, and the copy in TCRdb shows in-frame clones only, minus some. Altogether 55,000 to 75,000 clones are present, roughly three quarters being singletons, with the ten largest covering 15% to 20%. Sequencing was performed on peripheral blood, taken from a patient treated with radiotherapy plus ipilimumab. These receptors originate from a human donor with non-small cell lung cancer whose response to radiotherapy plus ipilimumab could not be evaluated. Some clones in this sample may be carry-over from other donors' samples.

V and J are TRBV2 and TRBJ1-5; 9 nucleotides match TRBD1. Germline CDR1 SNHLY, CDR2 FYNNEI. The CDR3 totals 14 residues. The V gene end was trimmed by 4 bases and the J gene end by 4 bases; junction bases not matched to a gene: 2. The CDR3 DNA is TGTGCCAGCAGTGGGGACAGGGAGAATCAGCCCCAGCATTTT. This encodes CASSGDRENQPQHF.

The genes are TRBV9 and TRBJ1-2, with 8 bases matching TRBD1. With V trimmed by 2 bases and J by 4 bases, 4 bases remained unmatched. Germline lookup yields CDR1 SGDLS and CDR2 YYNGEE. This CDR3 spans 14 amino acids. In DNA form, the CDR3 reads TGTGCCAGCAGCGTCCAGGGGGCCGGCTATGGCTACACCTTC. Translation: CASSVQGAGYGYTF.

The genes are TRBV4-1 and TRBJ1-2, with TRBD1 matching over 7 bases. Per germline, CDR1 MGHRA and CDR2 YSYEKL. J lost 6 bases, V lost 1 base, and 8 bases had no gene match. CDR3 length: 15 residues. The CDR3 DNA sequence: TGCGCCAGCAGCCAAGCCGCACAGGGGTTGGATGGCTACACCTTC. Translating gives CASSQAAQGLDGYTF.

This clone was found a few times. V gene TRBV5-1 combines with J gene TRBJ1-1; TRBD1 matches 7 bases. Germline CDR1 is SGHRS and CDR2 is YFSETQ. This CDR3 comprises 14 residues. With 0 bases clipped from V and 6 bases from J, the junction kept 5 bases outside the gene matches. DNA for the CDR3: TGCGCCAGCAGCTTGGGACAGGGTAGGGCTGAAGCTTTCTTT. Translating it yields CASSLGQGRAEAFF.

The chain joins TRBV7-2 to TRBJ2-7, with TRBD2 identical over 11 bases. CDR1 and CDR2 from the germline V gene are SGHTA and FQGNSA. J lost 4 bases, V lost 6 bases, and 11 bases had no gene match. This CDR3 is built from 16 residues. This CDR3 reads CASRREAASGGYEQYF. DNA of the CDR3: TGTGCCAGCAGAAGAGAAGCGGCTAGCGGGGGGTACGAGCAGTACTTC.

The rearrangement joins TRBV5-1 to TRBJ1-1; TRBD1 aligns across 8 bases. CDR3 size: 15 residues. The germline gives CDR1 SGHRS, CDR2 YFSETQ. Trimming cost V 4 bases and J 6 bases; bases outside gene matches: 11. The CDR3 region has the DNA TGCGCCAGCAGCCCGGCCCACAGGGGGACCTCTGAAGCTTTCTTT. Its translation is CASSPAHRGTSEAFF.

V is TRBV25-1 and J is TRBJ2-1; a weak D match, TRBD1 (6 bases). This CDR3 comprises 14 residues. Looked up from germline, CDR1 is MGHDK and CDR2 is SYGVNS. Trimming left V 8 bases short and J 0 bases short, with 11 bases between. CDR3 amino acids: CASLGQTSYNEQFF. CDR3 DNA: TGTGCCAGCCTTGGACAGACCTCCTACAATGAGCAGTTCTTC. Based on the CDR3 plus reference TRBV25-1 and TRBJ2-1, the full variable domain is EADIYQTPRYLVIGTGKKITLECSQTMGHDKMYWYQQDPGMELHLIHYSYGVNSTEKGDLSSESTVSRIRTEHFPLTLESARPSHTSQYLCASLGQTSYNEQFFGPGTRLTVL.

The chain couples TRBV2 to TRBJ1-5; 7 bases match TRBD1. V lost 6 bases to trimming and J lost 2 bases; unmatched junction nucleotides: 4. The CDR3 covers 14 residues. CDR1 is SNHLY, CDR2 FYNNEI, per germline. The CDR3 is CASRQGIGNQPQHF. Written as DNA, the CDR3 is TGTGCCAGCAGACAGGGGATAGGCAATCAGCCCCAGCATTTT.

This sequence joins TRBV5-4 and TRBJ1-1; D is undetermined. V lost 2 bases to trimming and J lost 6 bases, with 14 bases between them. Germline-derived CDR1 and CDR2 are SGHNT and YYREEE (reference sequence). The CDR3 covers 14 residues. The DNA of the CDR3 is TGTGCCAGCAGCTTAAACGGAGGCGACGCTGAAGCTTTCTTT. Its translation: CASSLNGGDAEAFF.

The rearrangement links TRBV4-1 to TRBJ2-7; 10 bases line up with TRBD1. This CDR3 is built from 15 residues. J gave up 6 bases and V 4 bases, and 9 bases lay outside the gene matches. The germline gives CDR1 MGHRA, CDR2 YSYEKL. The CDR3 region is CASSRTGTGVSEQYF. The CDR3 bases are TGCGCCAGCAGCCGTACCGGGACAGGGGTTAGCGAGCAGTACTTC.